This T cell receptor (beta chain) was recovered during a study of shared clonotypes between healthy human individuals. General study findings and limits: Sampling covered nothing but blood. Tissue TCR repertoires likely differ from those found in blood. Non-shared clonotypes displayed generation probabilities falling below those of clonotypes present in all four donors. Across subsets, estimated richness was generally greater for naive than for memory populations.

Losses at the gene ends were 4 bases for V and 4 bases for J; bases not matched to a gene: 4. The CDR3 is 16 amino acids. Germline-derived CDR1 and CDR2 are SGHDT and YYEEEE. On this clone: Its antigen is not identified.

Produced via immunoSEQ multiplex PCR; TCRdb's table is partial and in-frame only. The profile shows about 1.1 million clones, approximately 80% of them singletons. Partitioning of CD4+ cells yielded a CD45RA+ naive subset and a CD45RA-negative memory subset. The origin of this receptor is a man aged 18 to 30 in good health. Some clones in this sample may be carry-over from other donors' samples. This sequence joins TRBV5-6 and TRBJ2-2; 13 bases align to TRBD2. The sequenced sample consisted of memory CD4+ T cells from PBMCs. This sample's subset: CD45RA-negative fraction. In DNA form, the CDR3 reads TGTGCCAGCAGCCTACGGACTAGCGGGGGCACCGGGGAGCTGTTTTTT. Translating gives CASSLRTSGGTGELFF.